These T cell receptor beta chains were read from a single sample in a study of post-analysis software for immune sequencing data. TCRdb ran MiXCR on the PCR reads and lists one entry per CDR3 protein. The table lists about 180,000 distinct CDR3 sequences, 30% of them singletons. Sequencing was done on a sample of blood. The source is a girl between 10 and 17 years old with multiple sclerosis. Both conserved end residues are part of each CDR3. A D gene is named only where the DNA matches it firmly. Size is omitted from some rows. Given values are once, few, many or a class for expanded clones.

CDR3 protein: CASSQLSRLAGDDEQYF
CDR3 DNA: TGTGCCAGCAGCCAACTATCGCGACTAGCGGGAGATGACGAGCAGTACTTC
clone size: -
J gene: TRBJ2-7
D gene: TRBD2
V gene: TRBV14

CDR3 protein: CSARDQRPPLHF
CDR3 DNA: TGCAGTGCTAGAGATCAACGGCCACCCCTCCACTTT
clone size: -
J gene: TRBJ1-6
D gene: -
V gene: TRBV20-1

CDR3 protein: CASSQRLGQGTSGYTF
CDR3 DNA: TGTGCCAGCAGCCAACGGTTGGGGCAGGGGACCAGTGGCTACACCTTC
clone size: -
J gene: TRBJ1-2
D gene: -
V gene: TRBV3-1

CDR3 protein: CASSPGLSNTQYF
CDR3 DNA: TGTGCCAGCAGTCCGGGACTATCGAATACGCAGTATTTT
clone size: many
J gene: TRBJ2-3
D gene: TRBD2
V gene: TRBV12-3/TRBV12-4

CDR3 protein: CASSLGVQQETQYF
CDR3 DNA: TGTGCCAGCAGCTTAGGGGTGCAGCAAGAGACCCAGTACTTC
clone size: many
J gene: TRBJ2-5
D gene: -
V gene: TRBV7-9

CDR3 protein: CASSPGTSWNEQFF
CDR3 DNA: TGTGCCAGCAGCCCGGGGACTAGCTGGAATGAGCAGTTCTTC
clone size: many
J gene: TRBJ2-1
D gene: TRBD2
V gene: TRBV14

CDR3 protein: CASLLGGSANYGYTF
CDR3 DNA: TGTGCCAGCCTACTCGGGGGCAGCGCCAACTATGGCTACACCTTC
clone size: -
J gene: TRBJ1-2
D gene: -
V gene: TRBV28

CDR3 protein: CASSTSAPGENEQYF
CDR3 DNA: TGCGCCAGCAGCACAAGTGCCCCGGGTGAGAACGAGCAGTACTTC
clone size: many
J gene: TRBJ2-7
D gene: -
V gene: TRBV5-1

CDR3 protein: CASRLAGAGYNEQFF
CDR3 DNA: TGTGCCAGCAGGCTAGCGGGAGCGGGCTACAATGAGCAGTTCTTC
clone size: few
J gene: TRBJ2-1
D gene: TRBD2
V gene: TRBV12-3/TRBV12-4

CDR3 protein: CASSLRPSGYNEQFF
CDR3 DNA: TGTGCCAGCAGCTTACGTCCTAGCGGCTACAATGAGCAGTTCTTC
clone size: -
J gene: TRBJ2-1
D gene: TRBD2
V gene: TRBV7-3

CDR3 protein: CASSLEAIGEQFF
CDR3 DNA: TGTGCCAGCAGCTTAGAGGCTATAGGTGAGCAGTTCTTC
clone size: -
J gene: TRBJ2-1
D gene: -
V gene: TRBV11-3

CDR3 protein: CASSNVPVSYEQYF
CDR3 DNA: TGTGCCAGCAGTAATGTCCCAGTCTCCTACGAGCAGTACTTC
clone size: -
J gene: TRBJ2-7
D gene: -
V gene: TRBV25-1

CDR3 protein: CASAVRSNEQFF
CDR3 DNA: TGTGCCAGCGCTGTGCGTAGCAATGAGCAGTTCTTC
clone size: many
J gene: TRBJ2-1
D gene: -
V gene: TRBV5-4

CDR3 protein: CASKGNPYPGANVLTF
CDR3 DNA: TGTGCCAGCAAGGGGAACCCGTACCCCGGGGCCAACGTCCTGACTTTC
clone size: -
J gene: TRBJ2-6
D gene: -
V gene: TRBV6-5

CDR3 protein: CASSAGLAGGSDTQYF
CDR3 DNA: TGCGCCAGCAGCGCGGGACTAGCGGGAGGCTCCGATACGCAGTATTTT
clone size: many
J gene: TRBJ2-3
D gene: TRBD2
V gene: TRBV4-1

CDR3 protein: CASSLGTGIDTQYF
CDR3 DNA: TGCGCCAGCAGCTTGGGTACGGGTATAGATACGCAGTATTTT
clone size: many
J gene: TRBJ2-3
D gene: -
V gene: TRBV5-1

CDR3 protein: CASSLEGGMNTEAFF
CDR3 DNA: TGTGCCAGCAGCTTGGAGGGCGGAATGAACACTGAAGCTTTCTTT
clone size: -
J gene: TRBJ1-1
D gene: -
V gene: TRBV13

CDR3 protein: CASSQIGVDEQFF
CDR3 DNA: TGTGCCAGCAGCCAGATAGGGGTGGATGAGCAGTTCTTC
clone size: few
J gene: TRBJ2-1
D gene: -
V gene: TRBV4-2